The clone carrying this TCR beta chain was observed a single time. Its specificity is unknown. One end of the junction varies from germline; a read error may be responsible. The sample is drawn from a study of glioma-infiltrating T cells after dendritic cell vaccination. Study at large: Patients had newly diagnosed or recurrent glioblastoma and received dendritic cell vaccines. General study results and limits: Higher TCR clonality did not directly relate to longer survival.

CDR1 and CDR2 (germline): SSHAT, FNYEAQ (reference sequence). CDR3 length: 17 residues. The method was immunoSEQ multiplex PCR; TCRdb's version includes in-frame clones alone and lacks a portion of them. The sample consists of fewer than 85,000 clones, 80% to 90% of them appearing once. This chain connects TRBV7-7 to TRBJ2-2; 13 bases match TRBD2. The sequence derives from a human donor with glioblastoma. This specimen consisted of blood, obtained before dendritic cell vaccination. The DNA for the CDR3 is TGTGCTAGCAGCCAGACTAGCGGGGGGCCGAACACCGGGGAGCTGTTTTTT. This sequence encodes CASSQTSGGPNTGELFF. Full variable domain (remainder filled in from reference TRBV7-7 and TRBJ2-2): GAGVSQSPRYKVTKRGQDVTLRCDPISSHATLYWYQQALGQGPEFLTYFNYEAQPDKSGLPSDRFSAERPEGSISTLTIQRTEQRDSAMYRCASSQTSGGPNTGELFFGEGSRLTVL.